Listed here are 17 T cell receptor beta chains from one sample, sequenced in a study of blood T cells in healthy people across ages. A sample-barcoded 5' primer and a J-beta primer mix were used in a second PCR of roughly 7 to 11 cycles. Each CDR3 protein gets one entry after TCRdb re-called the 5' RACE reads with MiXCR. The table shows fewer than 950,000 distinct CDR3 sequences, with around 34% occurring only once. Sample: blood. The receptors come from a man younger than 35 in good health.

The chain recombines TRBV6-2 or TRBV6-3 with TRBJ2-7; TRBD1 agrees at 8 bases. The CDR3 consists of 15 residues. Germline loops: CDR1 MNHEY, CDR2 SVGEGT. Losses at the gene ends were 2 bases for V and 6 bases for J; bases not matched to a gene: 9. CDR3 sequence (DNA): TGTGCCAGCAGTTACGGGCGACAGGGGTTTCGCGAGCAGTACTTC. It codes for CASSYGRQGFREQYF.

This clonotype has ten or more counts. J is TRBJ2-7 and V is TRBV12-3 or TRBV12-4, with 7 bases that match TRBD2. The V gene end was trimmed by 3 bases and the J gene end by 6 bases; junction bases not matched to a gene: 2. The CDR3 loop spans 12 amino acids. The CDR3 loop reads CASSLAGAEQYF. The DNA for the CDR3 is TGTGCCAGCAGTTTGGCGGGAGCCGAGCAGTACTTC.

This clonotype was found a few times. The chain carries TRBV12-3 or TRBV12-4 and TRBJ2-4; 9 bases align to TRBD1. Unmatched junction bases numbered 5, after V lost 7 bases and J lost 4 bases. The length of the CDR3 is 14 residues. The CDR3 DNA sequence: TGTGCCAGCAACCCGGGACAGGGTAAAAACATTCAGTACTTC. Protein product: CASNPGQGKNIQYF.

The chain links TRBV9 to TRBJ2-5; 7 bases align to TRBD2. The junction had 2 bases not matched to a gene; V was cut back by 4 bases and J by 2 bases. The germline CDR1 and CDR2 sequences are SGDLS and YYNGEE. The CDR3 is made up of 13 amino acids. The CDR3: CASSRTRQETQYF. The CDR3 region has the DNA TGTGCCAGCAGCAGGACTAGACAAGAGACCCAGTACTTC.

This clonotype has only a few counts. DNA for the CDR3: TGTGCCAGCAGCCAAGGGGATATATTTACCGGGGAGCTGTTTTTT. Translated: CASSQGDIFTGELFF. The chain joins TRBV14 to TRBJ2-2; D is unresolved. V was pared by 1 base and J by 5 bases, with 11 bases between. This CDR3 comprises 15 residues. The germline CDR1 and CDR2 sequences are SGHDN and FVKESK.

This clonotype was seen more than once but under ten times. The rearrangement uses TRBV25-1 and TRBJ1-5; D might be TRBD1 (5 bases). V was cut by 5 bases and J by 2 bases, with 13 bases left in between. The CDR3 extends over 15 amino acids. Germline assignment: CDR1 MGHDK and CDR2 SYGVNS. The CDR3 coding sequence is TGTGCCAGCAGTCCCGGGGGAGTCGGCAATCAGCCCCAGCATTTT. Translation gives CASSPGGVGNQPQHF.

This clonotype came up a few times. The V gene is TRBV12-3 or TRBV12-4, the J gene TRBJ1-5; D is perhaps TRBD1 (5 bases). The CDR3 is 15 residues long. Trimming left V 3 bases short and J 2 bases short, with 11 bases between. CDR3 in amino acids: CASSFSGIGNQPQHF. The CDR3 coding sequence is TGTGCCAGCAGTTTTTCAGGGATTGGCAATCAGCCCCAGCATTTT.

Comment on this clonotype: An end of the junction does not agree with germline; a read error may underlie this. The V and J genes are TRBV4-3 and TRBJ1-4; D uncertain. The CDR3 runs 15 residues. CDR1 is LGHNA, CDR2 YSLEER, per germline. The DNA for the CDR3 is TGCGCCAGCAGCCAGGGTGGGAGCGCTAAGGAAAAACTGTTTTTT. Translation: CASSQGGSAKEKLFF.

V and J are TRBV5-1 and TRBJ2-7; 7 positions agree with TRBD1. Judging by the DNA end, TRBJ2-5 fits better; the J call may be wrong. Germline-derived CDR1 and CDR2 are SGHRS and YFSETQ. The CDR3 sequence is 20 residues long. The CDR3 nucleotides are TGCGCCAGCAGCTTGGGGATATCGTTCTGGGACAGAAGTCATCGAGAGACCCAGTACTTC. Its translation: CASSLGISFWDRSHRETQYF.

In nucleotides, the CDR3 is TGTGCCAGCAGCCAAGATTCCGGACCGGACACAGAGCAGTTCTTC. This encodes CASSQDSGPDTEQFF. The chain combines TRBV4-2 with TRBJ2-1, with D possibly being TRBD1 (5 bases). Germline V gene sequence: CDR1 LGHNA, CDR2 YNFKEQ. The CDR3 sequence is 15 residues long. Trimming left V 0 bases short and J 10 bases short, with 16 bases between.

This clonotype appeared a few times. The rearrangement links TRBV4-1 to TRBJ1-4; 7 bases fit TRBD1. J was trimmed by 8 bases and V by 0 bases; bases with no gene match: 6. There are 15 residues in the CDR3. Germline loops: CDR1 MGHRA, CDR2 YSYEKL. The CDR3 DNA sequence: TGCGCCAGCAGCCAAGATTCGACAGGGAGGGAAAAACTGTTTTTT. Encoded protein: CASSQDSTGREKLFF.

This clonotype turned up a few times. The rearrangement joins TRBV6-5 to TRBJ1-4; D gene uncertain. The V gene's germline CDR1 is MNHEY and CDR2 SVGAGI. This CDR3 contains 13 residues. V lost 2 bases and J 7 bases, leaving 8 bases between the germline ends. The CDR3 sequence: CASSYGGGEKLFF. DNA of the CDR3: TGTGCCAGCAGTTACGGAGGCGGTGAAAAACTGTTTTTT.

The chain recombines TRBV20-1 with TRBJ2-6; 7 nucleotides match TRBD1. This CDR3 has 15 amino acids. V dropped 3 bases and J dropped 2; count of bases not matched to a gene: 4. Germline V lookup: CDR1 DFQATT, CDR2 SNEGSKA (reference sequence). Here the CDR3 reads CSARGQTAGANVLTF. CDR3 bases: TGCAGTGCTAGGGGACAGACGGCTGGGGCCAACGTCCTGACTTTC.

The chain uses TRBV15 and TRBJ2-3; 8 positions match TRBD2. Germline assignment: CDR1 LNHNV and CDR2 YYDKDF (reference sequence). CDR3 length equals 15 residues. Unmatched junction bases numbered 4, after V lost 3 bases and J lost 2 bases. CDR3 region: CATSSTGGNTDTQYF. The CDR3 DNA is TGTGCCACCAGCAGCACGGGGGGGAACACAGATACGCAGTATTTT.

This clonotype has ten or more counts. This rearrangement joins TRBV20-1 to TRBJ2-1; D is possibly TRBD2 (6 bases). This CDR3 has 10 amino acids. Germline values: CDR1 DFQATT, CDR2 SNEGSKA (reference sequence). CDR3 residues: CSSGEEEQFF. The CDR3 DNA reads TGCAGCTCCGGGGAGGAGGAGCAGTTCTTC.

The J gene is TRBJ2-3, the V gene TRBV7-2; 7 nucleotides agree with TRBD2. V shed 5 bases, J shed 0 bases, and the junction held 8 bases outside the gene matches. The germline V gene encodes CDR1 SGHTA and CDR2 FQGNSA. The CDR3 totals 16 residues. The CDR3 spells CASSARGGGSTDTQYF. The DNA for the CDR3 is TGTGCCAGCAGCGCCCGCGGGGGAGGAAGCACAGATACGCAGTATTTT.

This clonotype came up a few times. The chain links TRBV7-9 to TRBJ2-3; TRBD2 aligns across 11 bases. Germline assignment: CDR1 SEHNR and CDR2 FQNEAQ (reference sequence). With V trimmed by 8 bases and J by 1 base, 14 bases remained unmatched. This CDR3 contains 18 residues. This CDR3 is CASLVGLAVRTRTDTQYF. The CDR3 DNA sequence: TGTGCCAGCCTGGTGGGACTAGCGGTTCGAACTCGCACAGATACGCAGTATTTT.